These 26 T cell receptor beta chains came from one sample sequenced in a study of blood T cell repertoires in COVID-19. Method: immunoSEQ multiplex PCR; TCRdb's copy keeps in-frame clones and lacks some. Here the sample spans 25,000 to 35,000 clones, 81% being singletons. What was sequenced was peripheral blood. These receptors were taken from a woman aged 60-75 years with acute or convalescent COVID-19.

The chain has TRBV30 and TRBJ2-1, with 7 bases that match TRBD2. The germline V gene has CDR1 GTSNPN and CDR2 SVGIG (reference sequence). This CDR3 region has 13 residues. Trimming at V came to 1 base and at J to 7 bases, leaving 4 bases not matched to a gene. CDR3 amino acids: CAWSGGGPNEQFF. The CDR3 nucleotides read TGTGCCTGGAGTGGGGGGGGTCCGAATGAGCAGTTCTTC.

This clone appeared a single time. V is TRBV19 and J is TRBJ1-1; D unclear. The CDR3 loop spans 16 amino acids. The germline V gene has CDR1 LNHDA and CDR2 SQIVND (reference sequence). The V gene lost 4 bases and the J gene lost 3 bases, with 18 bases spanning the gap. The CDR3 loop is CASSKSPARIDTEAFF. For the CDR3, the DNA is TGTGCCAGTAGTAAATCCCCAGCCAGGATAGACACTGAAGCTTTCTTT.

The chain recombines TRBV5-6 with TRBJ2-2, with D possibly TRBD1 on 5 matching bases. The V and J ends lost 4 bases and 4 bases respectively, with 20 bases between them. The CDR3 sequence is 17 residues long. Germline V lookup: CDR1 SGHDT, CDR2 YYEEEE. CDR3: CASSSPTGSGTTGELFF. The CDR3 nucleotides read TGTGCCAGCAGCAGTCCCACAGGTAGTGGTACCACCGGGGAGCTGTTTTTT.

The J gene is TRBJ1-1, the V gene TRBV6-7; maybe TRBD1 (5 bases). TRBV6-7 is labeled an ORF, and its function is uncertain. The CDR3 has 17 residues. V gave up 4 bases and J gave up 6 bases, with 24 bases separating them. CDR3 sequence reads: CASSFRQGRFRRSEAFF. Written as DNA, the CDR3 is TGTGCCAGCAGTTTTCGGCAGGGCAGGTTTAGAAGGTCTGAAGCTTTCTTT.

V and J are TRBV12-5 and TRBJ1-2; D gene ambiguous. Trimming stripped 4 bases from V and 4 bases from J, with 16 bases between. Germline V gene lookup returns CDR1 LGHNT and CDR2 FRNRAP. CDR3 size: 15 residues. The CDR3 DNA sequence: TGTGCTAGTGGTTCCCCGATCGGAGACCCCTATGGCTACACCTTC. As protein: CASGSPIGDPYGYTF.

The chain uses TRBV5-1 and TRBJ1-6; D is unresolved. The CDR3 loop spans 14 amino acids. The germline V gene has CDR1 SGHRS and CDR2 YFSETQ. Trimming removed 0 bases from V and 10 bases from J, with 11 bases in between. This chain's CDR3 is CASSLDGIRSPLHF. The CDR3 DNA sequence: TGCGCCAGCAGCTTGGACGGGATCCGATCACCCCTCCACTTT.

The chain carries TRBV5-1 and TRBJ1-4, with no clear D. The CDR3 is 14 amino acids. Trimming left V 3 bases short and J 3 bases short, with 9 bases between. The germline gives CDR1 SGHRS, CDR2 YFSETQ. The DNA of the CDR3 is TGCGCCAGCAGCTCCGGTTGGTCTAATGAAAAACTGTTTTTT. Encoded protein: CASSSGWSNEKLFF.

V is TRBV2 and J is TRBJ2-5, with TRBD2 matching over 7 bases. CDR3 size: 12 residues. CDR1 and CDR2 (germline): SNHLY, FYNNEI. The V segment lost 7 bases and the J segment 3 bases; nucleotides outside the gene matches: 2. As DNA, the CDR3 is TGTGCCAGCATGGGGGGGGAAGAGACCCAGTACTTC. Protein: CASMGGEETQYF.

V gene TRBV30 combines with J gene TRBJ2-7; D is perhaps TRBD2 (5 bases). CDR1 and CDR2 from the germline V gene are GTSNPN and SVGIG (reference sequence). CDR3 length: 18 residues. V shed 0 bases and J shed 0 bases, with 21 bases lying between them. The CDR3 loop is CAWSVPFIDGEFSYEQYF. CDR3 bases: TGTGCCTGGAGTGTACCTTTCATAGACGGGGAGTTCTCCTACGAGCAGTACTTC.

The chain links TRBV11-2 to TRBJ1-5; a possible D gene is TRBD1 (6 bases). CDR3 size: 15 residues. Germline lookup yields CDR1 SGHAT and CDR2 FQNNGV. Deletions cut 5 bases from V and 3 bases from J, with 14 bases between. The chain's CDR3 is CASSPRTGINQPQHF. The CDR3 nucleotides are TGTGCCAGCAGCCCGAGAACAGGGATCAATCAGCCCCAGCATTTT.

This clone appeared once. The rearrangement links TRBV6-6 to TRBJ2-7, with TRBD1 matching over 9 bases. Per the germline V gene, CDR1 is MNHNY and CDR2 is SVGAGI (reference sequence). The CDR3 loop spans 16 amino acids. The V segment lost 0 bases and the J segment 3 bases; nucleotides outside the gene matches: 6. CDR3 in DNA: TGTGCCAGCAGTTACTCGCTTCCGGGACAGGGCTACGAGCAGTACTTC. Protein product: CASSYSLPGQGYEQYF.

The count of this clone is one. This CDR3 is CASSLTGQGMSYEQYF. CDR3 coding DNA: TGCGCCAGCAGCTTGACCGGACAGGGTATGTCCTACGAGCAGTACTTC. The chain combines TRBV5-1 with TRBJ2-7, with TRBD1 matching 8 bases. Per germline, CDR1 SGHRS and CDR2 YFSETQ. The CDR3 has 16 amino acids. V gave up 1 base and J gave up 1 base; unmatched junction bases: 7.

V and J are TRBV6-5 and TRBJ1-1; the D is unclear. The germline V gene encodes CDR1 MNHEY and CDR2 SVGAGI. The CDR3 is made up of 14 amino acids. Trimming pared 0 bases from V and 8 bases from J, leaving 13 bases between. CDR3 region: CASSYSGSKPEAFF. The CDR3 nucleotides are TGTGCCAGCAGTTACTCGGGGAGTAAGCCAGAAGCTTTCTTT.

In DNA, the CDR3 is TGCGCCAGCAGTGAGTCGATGGTAATAGCAGCTTCTAGCACAGATACGCAGTATTTT. Amino acid sequence: CASSESMVIAASSTDTQYF. This rearrangement joins TRBV10-2 to TRBJ2-3; D is uncertain. Trimming shortened V by 0 bases and J by 0 bases, and 19 bases separated the two germline ends. CDR1 WSHSY and CDR2 SAAADI come from the germline V gene. The CDR3 is 19 residues long.

This chain connects TRBV28 to TRBJ1-4; 7 nucleotides match TRBD1. This CDR3 region has 15 residues. Germline V CDR1 and CDR2: MDHEN, SYDVKM. V lost 4 bases and J lost 6; bases outside the gene matches: 8. Written as DNA, the CDR3 is TGTGCCAGCAGTTCCCTAGGGGGCGAGGATGAAAAACTGTTTTTT. This codes for CASSSLGGEDEKLFF.

This clone was detected a few times. For the CDR3, the DNA is TGTGCCAGCAGTGCCATGAACACTGAAGCTTTCTTT. Its translation: CASSAMNTEAFF. The chain employs TRBV2 and TRBJ1-1; D remains unclear. V was cut by 4 bases and J by 0 bases, with 3 bases left in between. The CDR3 is 12 amino acids. CDR1 and CDR2 from the germline V gene are SNHLY and FYNNEI.

This rearrangement joins TRBV18 to TRBJ1-3; 7 bases match TRBD1. Germline CDR1 reads KGHSH; CDR2 reads LQKENI. The V gene end was trimmed by 5 bases and the J gene end by 0 bases; junction bases not matched to a gene: 7. The CDR3 runs 16 residues. The CDR3 nucleotides read TGTGCCAGCTCAATGGGACAGTCAAGCTCTGGAAACACCATATATTTT. Residues: CASSMGQSSSGNTIYF.

V and J are TRBV28 and TRBJ2-7; 7 bases map to TRBD2. Trimming at V came to 10 bases and at J to 5 bases, leaving 8 bases not matched to a gene. CDR3 length equals 12 residues. Germline values: CDR1 MDHEN, CDR2 SYDVKM. The CDR3 sequence: CATEGRGDEQYF. The CDR3 DNA is TGTGCCACCGAGGGGAGGGGTGACGAGCAGTACTTC. Full variable domain (outside the CDR3, taken from reference TRBV28 and TRBJ2-7): DVKVTQSSRYLVKRTGEKVFLECVQDMDHENMFWYRQDPGLGLRLIYFSYDVKMKEKGDIPEGYSVSREKKERFSLILESASTNQTSMYLCATEGRGDEQYFGPGTRLTVT.

The chain recombines TRBV29-1 with TRBJ1-2, with 8 nucleotides matching TRBD1. Germline lookup yields CDR1 SQVTM and CDR2 ANQGSEA. J was trimmed by 14 bases and V by 6 bases; bases with no gene match: 20. The CDR3 sequence is 14 residues long. CDR3 sequence reads: CSVLQGGTGSISTF. The CDR3 nucleotides read TGCAGCGTCCTCCAGGGCGGGACAGGCTCCATCAGTACCTTC. The variable domain in full, completed from reference TRBV29-1 and TRBJ1-2, reads SAVISQKPSRDICQRGTSLTIQCQVDSQVTMMFWYRQQPGQSLTLIATANQGSEATYESGFVIDKFPISRPNLTFSTLTVSNMSPEDSSIYLCSVLQGGTGSISTFGSGTRLTVV.

The V and J genes are TRBV7-8 and TRBJ2-4; 8 bases are a match to TRBD2. V lost 5 bases to trimming and J lost 0 bases; unmatched junction nucleotides: 15. Germline V gene sequence: CDR1 SGHVS, CDR2 FQNEAQ. The CDR3 loop spans 19 amino acids. The CDR3 reads CASSRGGERGNVAKNIQYF. CDR3 sequence (DNA): TGTGCCAGCAGCCGAGGGGGGGAGCGGGGGAACGTAGCCAAAAACATTCAGTACTTC. The variable domain in full, completed from reference TRBV7-8 and TRBJ2-4, reads GAGVSQSPRYKVAKRGQDVALRCDPISGHVSLFWYQQALGQGPEFLTYFQNEAQLDKSGLPSDRFFAERPEGSVSTLKIQRTQQEDSAVYLCASSRGGERGNVAKNIQYFGAGTRLSVL.

The chain combines TRBV5-1 with TRBJ2-1, with TRBD1 matching over 9 bases. The V and J ends lost 7 bases and 6 bases, in that order; junction bases with no gene match: 8. The germline V gene encodes CDR1 SGHRS and CDR2 YFSETQ. CDR3 length equals 14 residues. The DNA for the CDR3 is TGCGCCAGCGATCTCGGGACAGGGAGCAATGAGCAGTTCTTC. Translated, it gives CASDLGTGSNEQFF. Variable domain in full (rest from reference TRBV5-1 and TRBJ2-1): KAGVTQTPRYLIKTRGQQVTLSCSPISGHRSVSWYQQTPGQGLQFLFEYFSETQRNKGNFPGRFSGRQFSNSRSEMNVSTLELGDSALYLCASDLGTGSNEQFFGPGTRLTVL.

The chain employs TRBV5-1 and TRBJ1-4, with D perhaps TRBD1 (5 bases). The CDR3 totals 15 residues. Germline V gene data show CDR1 as SGHRS and CDR2 as YFSETQ. The V gene lost 5 bases and the J gene lost 2 bases, with 13 bases spanning the gap. In nucleotides, the CDR3 is TGCGCCAGCAGGACAGCAGGGTTGACTAATGAAAAACTGTTTTTT. This gives the protein CASRTAGLTNEKLFF.

This sequence joins TRBV5-5 and TRBJ1-1; weak D call: TRBD1 (5 bases). V lost 4 bases, J lost 7 bases, and 11 bases lay in between. The V gene's germline CDR1 is SGHKS and CDR2 YYEKEE (reference sequence). The CDR3 is 12 residues long. The CDR3 region is CASSPRGGEAFF. CDR3 bases: TGTGCCAGCAGCCCCCGCGGGGGTGAAGCTTTCTTT.

This chain links TRBV15 with TRBJ2-1, with 9 positions matching TRBD1. V lost 2 bases to trimming and J lost 8 bases; unmatched junction nucleotides: 10. The CDR3 runs to 16 residues. Germline CDR1 is LNHNV and CDR2 is YYDKDF (reference sequence). The CDR3 nucleotides read TGTGCCACCAGCAGAAGGTCGGGACAGGGAAGCGATGAGCAGTTCTTC. Translated: CATSRRSGQGSDEQFF.

The chain employs TRBV2 and TRBJ1-1; D call uncertain. The CDR3 runs to 15 residues. Germline V CDR1 and CDR2: SNHLY, FYNNEI. Trimming took 2 bases from V and 1 from J, leaving 11 bases between them. The CDR3 loop reads CASSESAGPNTEAFF. The DNA for the CDR3 is TGTGCCAGCAGTGAATCTGCAGGCCCGAACACTGAAGCTTTCTTT.

The genes are TRBV15 and TRBJ1-2; tentative D call: TRBD1 (6 bases). The CDR3 has 17 amino acids. Between the trimmed V and J ends, which lost 1 base and 4 bases, there was a span of 19 bases. Germline CDR1 and CDR2: LNHNV and YYDKDF (reference sequence). The CDR3 spells CATSRGSGGAGSYGYTF. CDR3 DNA: TGTGCCACCAGCAGAGGGAGCGGGGGGGCAGGCAGCTATGGCTACACCTTC.